The 31 T cell receptor beta chains listed next were all sequenced from one sample in a study of blood T cells in healthy people across ages. It was with a sample-barcoded 5' primer and a J-beta primer mix that a second PCR of about 6 to 12 cycles was run. A single record per CDR3 protein comes from TCRdb applying MiXCR to the 5' RACE reads. The table has 1.8 million or so distinct CDR3 sequences, about two fifths seen once. Sequenced: blood. The receptors were gathered from a human donor in good health.

This clonotype has more than one count but fewer than ten. The chain recombines TRBV9 with TRBJ1-5; D gene unclear. The germline CDR1 and CDR2 sequences are SGDLS and YYNGEE. The germline V and J ends were trimmed by 4 bases and 3 bases, with 11 bases remaining between them. The CDR3 has 14 amino acids. CDR3 amino acids: CASSSTLTNQPQHF. CDR3 DNA: TGTGCCAGCAGCTCGACCTTGACCAATCAGCCCCAGCATTTT.

This clonotype occurred many times. The chain is built from TRBV29-1 and TRBJ2-4; D unresolved. The DNA end favors TRBJ2-7, so the J call may be wrong. This CDR3 is built from 12 residues. CDR1 and CDR2 (germline): SQVTM, ANQGSEA. This CDR3 reads CSVEVSPSEQYF. CDR3 bases: TGCAGCGTTGAAGTCTCCCCCTCCGAGCAGTACTTC.

This clonotype was detected a few times. This sequence joins TRBV2 and TRBJ1-2, with unresolved D. The CDR3 loop spans 14 amino acids. The germline gives CDR1 SNHLY, CDR2 FYNNEI. V lost 6 bases to trimming and J lost 0 bases, with 11 bases between them. The CDR3: CASREDGPNYGYTF. CDR3 coding DNA: TGTGCCAGCAGGGAGGACGGCCCTAACTATGGCTACACCTTC.

This clonotype was seen a handful of times. The chain employs TRBV29-1 and TRBJ2-3; TRBD2 might be the D (7 bases). CDR3 length: 13 amino acids. Germline V gives CDR1 SQVTM, CDR2 ANQGSEA. V lost 6 bases and J 6 bases, leaving 16 bases between the germline ends. Here the CDR3 DNA reads TGCAGCGTGGGGGGGCCAGTCCGGGATACGCAGTATTTT. It translates to CSVGGPVRDTQYF.

The chain carries TRBV12-3 or TRBV12-4 and TRBJ1-1; 10 bases are shared with TRBD1. The V gene end was trimmed by 6 bases and the J gene end by 3 bases; junction bases not matched to a gene: 4. The length of the CDR3 is 14 residues. Written as DNA, the CDR3 is TGTGCCAGCAGGTGGACAGGGGGGCACACTGAAGCTTTCTTT. This translates into CASRWTGGHTEAFF.

A single count supports this clonotype. The chain is built from TRBV4-3 and TRBJ2-5, with D perhaps TRBD1 or TRBD2 (5 bases each). The CDR3 consists of 18 residues. Trimming left V 0 bases short and J 5 bases short, with 22 bases between. CDR1 LGHNA and CDR2 YSLEER come from the germline V gene. This CDR3 reads CASSQDLIRGRSAETQYF. Written as DNA, the CDR3 is TGCGCCAGCAGCCAAGATCTTATCCGGGGCCGATCAGCCGAGACCCAGTACTTC.

This chain connects TRBV10-3 to TRBJ2-3; a weak D match, TRBD1 (5 bases). V lost 10 bases and J lost 3, with 17 bases in between. The CDR3 totals 14 residues. CDR1 ENHRY and CDR2 SYGVKD come from the germline V gene. DNA for the CDR3: TGTGCCACCTTGTCGGCAGGGCGGACAGATACGCAGTATTTT. It yields the protein CATLSAGRTDTQYF.

The rearrangement uses TRBV20-1 and TRBJ1-2; no clear D gene. CDR1 is DFQATT and CDR2 is SNEGSKA in the germline V gene (reference sequence). The CDR3 runs to 14 residues. V was trimmed by 4 bases and J by 3 bases, leaving 15 bases between them. CDR3 DNA: TGCAGTGCTAAGAACGAGGGTTTGGACTATGGCTACACCTTC. The encoded protein is CSAKNEGLDYGYTF.

This clonotype was seen only a few times. The CDR3 spells CATSRDGRRYGYTF. DNA of the CDR3: TGTGCCACCAGCAGAGATGGACGGCGCTATGGCTACACCTTC. The chain links TRBV15 to TRBJ1-2, with unresolved D. V lost 0 bases and J 4 bases, leaving 9 bases between the germline ends. Per germline, CDR1 LNHNV and CDR2 YYDKDF (reference sequence). The CDR3 contains 14 residues.

This sequence joins TRBV10-3 and TRBJ1-5; D call uncertain. The length of the CDR3 is 14 residues. CDR1 is ENHRY, CDR2 SYGVKD, per germline. The V gene lost 3 bases and the J gene lost 0 bases, with 6 bases spanning the gap. CDR3 residues: CAISDKYSNQPQHF. The CDR3 nucleotides are TGTGCCATCAGTGACAAGTATAGCAATCAGCCCCAGCATTTT.

This clonotype has only a few counts. The J gene is TRBJ1-5, the V gene TRBV7-9; no reliable D call. The germline V and J ends were trimmed by 1 base and 4 bases, with 8 bases remaining between them. This CDR3 is 14 amino acids long. CDR1 and CDR2 from the germline V gene are SEHNR and FQNEAQ (reference sequence). CDR3: CASSLDPPNQPQHF. CDR3 sequence (DNA): TGTGCCAGCAGCTTAGACCCCCCTAATCAGCCCCAGCATTTT. Together with reference TRBV7-9 and TRBJ1-5, the CDR3 gives the full variable domain: DTGVSQNPRHKITKRGQNVTFRCDPISEHNRLYWYRQTLGQGPEFLTYFQNEAQLEKSRLLSDRFSAERPKGSFSTLEIQRTEQGDSAMYLCASSLDPPNQPQHFGDGTRLSIL.

V is TRBV12-3 or TRBV12-4 and J is TRBJ2-3; no firm D call. The CDR3 runs 15 residues. V lost 3 bases, J lost 8 bases, and 18 bases lay in between. CDR3 residues: CASSLGVPSAGTQYF. DNA for the CDR3: TGTGCCAGCAGTTTGGGCGTCCCCTCGGCAGGTACGCAGTATTTT.

As to this clonotype: This sequence may be a read error, since a much larger clone differs from it by one base. The rearrangement links TRBV5-5 to TRBJ2-4; D gene ambiguous. The CDR3 contains 13 residues. The V and J ends lost 2 bases and 5 bases respectively, with 8 bases between them. Germline loops: CDR1 SGHKS, CDR2 YYEKEE (reference sequence). CDR3 sequence (DNA): TGTGCCAGCAGCTTAAAATTTCAAAACATTCAGTACTTC. This translates into CASSLKFQNIQYF.

CDR3 protein: CASSVLTGTYGETQYF. The CDR3 nucleotides read TGTGCCAGCAGCGTTCTGACCGGGACATATGGGGAGACCCAGTACTTC. V and J are TRBV3-1 and TRBJ2-5; TRBD1 is a possible D gene (6 bases). Trimming pared 5 bases from V and 5 bases from J, leaving 21 bases between. CDR3 size: 16 residues. Looked up from germline, CDR1 is LGHDT and CDR2 is YNNKEL (reference sequence).

The chain recombines TRBV20-1 with TRBJ2-7; 12 bases align to TRBD1. The trim removed 6 bases at V and 7 bases at J, leaving 16 bases unmatched. This CDR3 spans 16 amino acids. Germline V gene sequence: CDR1 DFQATT, CDR2 SNEGSKA (reference sequence). DNA of the CDR3: TGCAGTGCCCGCGGTGATCGGGACAGGGGGCTTGAAGAGCAGTACTTC. Amino acids: CSARGDRDRGLEEQYF.

There are a few counts of this clonotype. This rearrangement joins TRBV15 to TRBJ2-7; D gene ambiguous. The CDR3 totals 13 residues. Germline lookup yields CDR1 LNHNV and CDR2 YYDKDF (reference sequence). Trimming pared 3 bases from V and 1 base from J, leaving 7 bases between. The CDR3 sequence is CATSSSGSYEQYF. CDR3 sequence (DNA): TGTGCCACCAGCAGTAGTGGGTCCTACGAGCAGTACTTC.

The V gene is TRBV29-1, the J gene TRBJ1-1, with D unclear. CDR1 and CDR2 from the germline V gene are SQVTM and ANQGSEA. V was clipped by 0 bases and J by 0 bases, with 5 bases between them. The CDR3 contains 13 residues. CDR3 in amino acids: CSVEDNMNTEAFF. The DNA for the CDR3 is TGCAGCGTTGAAGACAACATGAACACTGAAGCTTTCTTT.

The V call is TRBV28, the J call TRBJ2-1; D is uncertain. In germline, CDR1 is MDHEN, CDR2 SYDVKM. Trimming left V 2 bases short and J 0 bases short, with 14 bases between. There are 17 residues in the CDR3. The DNA for the CDR3 is TGTGCCAGCAGTTTAGCCGGTCTACCGAGCTCCTACAATGAGCAGTTCTTC. This codes for CASSLAGLPSSYNEQFF. The whole variable domain, remainder taken from reference TRBV28 and TRBJ2-1, is DVKVTQSSRYLVKRTGEKVFLECVQDMDHENMFWYRQDPGLGLRLIYFSYDVKMKEKGDIPEGYSVSREKKERFSLILESASTNQTSMYLCASSLAGLPSSYNEQFFGPGTRLTVL.

A word on this clonotype: A read error may explain this, as a much larger clone is one base away. The chain recombines TRBV9 with TRBJ2-3; 7 nucleotides match TRBD2. The CDR3 runs 15 residues. V lost 1 base to trimming and J lost 5 bases; unmatched junction nucleotides: 7. Germline loops: CDR1 SGDLS, CDR2 YYNGEE. DNA of the CDR3: TGTGCCAGCAGCGTATGGTGGGGGGGTGGAGATACGCAGTATTTT. Protein product: CASSVWWGGGDTQYF.

This clonotype was seen more than once but under ten times. The genes are TRBV20-1 and TRBJ2-7; 9 positions match TRBD1. Germline assignment: CDR1 DFQATT and CDR2 SNEGSKA (reference sequence). The CDR3 has 19 amino acids. V lost 0 bases, J lost 7 bases, and 22 bases stayed unmatched. The CDR3 DNA sequence: TGCAGTGCTAGAGATAATGGAAATTGGGGACAGGGACAGTCGGGAGAGCAGTACTTC. Amino acids: CSARDNGNWGQGQSGEQYF.

V is TRBV11-2 and J is TRBJ2-5; tentatively, D is TRBD1 (6 bases). Germline values: CDR1 SGHAT, CDR2 FQNNGV. The length of the CDR3 is 17 residues. The V and J ends lost 0 bases and 0 bases respectively, with 14 bases between them. As DNA, the CDR3 is TGTGCCAGCAGCTTAGAGGCCTCCAGGGGAAACCAAGAGACCCAGTACTTC. This encodes CASSLEASRGNQETQYF.

This clonotype was found once. The gene calls are TRBV5-5 and TRBJ1-2, with D tentatively TRBD1 (5 bases). The CDR3 covers 16 residues. Germline CDR1 is SGHKS and CDR2 is YYEKEE (reference sequence). The germline V and J ends were trimmed by 0 bases and 3 bases, with 15 bases remaining between them. The CDR3 coding sequence is TGTGCCAGCAGCTTGGTAGCCAGGGAGTGGGACTATGGCTACACCTTC. The encoded protein is CASSLVAREWDYGYTF.

This chain connects TRBV6-5 to TRBJ2-2; possibly TRBD1 for D (6 bases). The CDR3 contains 17 residues. Germline assignment: CDR1 MNHEY and CDR2 SVGAGI. Trimming removed 5 bases at V and 7 bases at J, with 23 bases between. CDR3 in DNA: TGTGCCAGCAGTAACGAGCAGGGGCGAATGGATTACGGGGAGCTGTTTTTT. It specifies CASSNEQGRMDYGELFF.

V gene TRBV5-1 combines with J gene TRBJ1-1; the D gene is possibly TRBD1 (5 bases). In germline, CDR1 is SGHRS, CDR2 YFSETQ. This CDR3 region has 15 residues. The germline V and J ends were trimmed by 1 base and 1 base, with 11 bases remaining between them. The CDR3 DNA follows: TGCGCCAGCAGCTTGAAGGGGCAGTCGAACACTGAAGCTTTCTTT. It yields the protein CASSLKGQSNTEAFF.

V is TRBV5-1 and J is TRBJ2-7, with D perhaps TRBD1 or TRBD2 (5 bases each). The CDR3 is 14 amino acids. Trimming removed 3 bases at V and 7 bases at J, with 17 bases between. From germline, CDR1 is SGHRS and CDR2 YFSETQ. The CDR3 DNA is TGCGCCAGCAGCTGGGGGACGGGGCCTTTTGAGCAGTACTTC. Amino acids: CASSWGTGPFEQYF.

The chain is built from TRBV12-3 or TRBV12-4 and TRBJ2-1; 9 bases agree with TRBD2. Unmatched junction bases numbered 9, after V lost 3 bases and J lost 9 bases. The CDR3 sequence is 15 residues long. CDR3 bases: TGTGCCAGCAGTTTGGACCCCTTGCGGGGGGGTGAGCAGTTCTTC. Translating it yields CASSLDPLRGGEQFF.

V is TRBV2 and J is TRBJ2-5, with D possibly being TRBD1 or TRBD2 (6 bases each). V lost 2 bases and J 11 bases, leaving 15 bases between the germline ends. CDR3 length: 13 residues. Germline lookup yields CDR1 SNHLY and CDR2 FYNNEI. Here the CDR3 DNA reads TGTGCCAGCAGTGAACGGGGGCAGAGGGAGCAGTACTTC. This codes for CASSERGQREQYF.

This clonotype was seen many times. The J gene is TRBJ2-7, the V gene TRBV5-1; D unclear. The CDR3 sequence is 12 residues long. V lost 4 bases to trimming and J lost 2 bases, with 7 bases between them. Germline assignment: CDR1 SGHRS and CDR2 YFSETQ. The CDR3 DNA follows: TGCGCCAGCAGCGCGAACGCCTACGAGCAGTACTTC. This translates into CASSANAYEQYF.

The chain uses TRBV5-1 and TRBJ2-1; no clear D. V dropped 4 bases and J dropped 5 bases, with 13 bases sitting between them. CDR1 SGHRS and CDR2 YFSETQ come from the germline V gene. The CDR3 is 14 amino acids. The CDR3 DNA is TGCGCCAGCAGCCGGGCTCCGGGTAACAATGAGCAGTTCTTC. Residues: CASSRAPGNNEQFF. Drawing the rest from reference TRBV5-1 and TRBJ2-1, the complete variable domain is KAGVTQTPRYLIKTRGQQVTLSCSPISGHRSVSWYQQTPGQGLQFLFEYFSETQRNKGNFPGRFSGRQFSNSRSEMNVSTLELGDSALYLCASSRAPGNNEQFFGPGTRLTVL.

The chain uses TRBV29-1 and TRBJ1-1, with no clear D. The germline V gene encodes CDR1 SQVTM and CDR2 ANQGSEA. The CDR3 is made up of 10 amino acids. The chain's CDR3 is CSGMNTEAFF. In DNA, the CDR3 is TGCAGTGGTATGAACACTGAAGCTTTCTTT.

The V call is TRBV11-2, the J call TRBJ2-3; D remains unclear. Germline CDR1 and CDR2: SGHAT and FQNNGV. Trimming stripped 8 bases from V and 1 base from J, with 10 bases between. The CDR3 is 13 amino acids. The DNA of the CDR3 is TGTGCCAGCGGCTCGACTGGCACAGATACGCAGTATTTT. Amino acid sequence: CASGSTGTDTQYF.